This T cell receptor (beta chain) was obtained from a study of preoperative IRX-2 immunotherapy in early breast cancer (dated 2019 in TCRdb). The germline V gene yields MRHNA for CDR1 and SNTAGT for CDR2. V drops 5 bases and J drops 0 bases, leaving 11 bases in between. Spanning cysteine to phenylalanine, the CDR3 consists of 15 amino acids. Only the CDR3 region is kept as DNA, spanning 45 bases read in frame from base 1. Sample treatment or condition, as interpreted from the label and publication: preoperative locoregional IRX-2 cytokine immunotherapy. The samples were obtained from a phase Ib study in which preoperative, locoregional IRX-2 cytokine immunotherapy intended to prime immune responses was tested. Patients with early-stage breast cancer who were given IRX-2 before surgery served as donors. Library method: the immunoSEQ multiplex PCR assay. TCRdb retrieved this table from immuneACCESS and kept in-frame rearrangements only. Not all clones are present; in checked studies, unresolved V genes account for under half, and no reason is known for the remainder. This sample gives about 23,000 clones in total; around 91% of them show up just once. The ten largest clones take up about 9.4% of the sample.

With regard to this clone: Its antigen is currently not known. Base quality data are lacking; no much larger clone is found one base away.

The receptor's source is a human donor with breast cancer. The chain uses TRBV6-4 and TRBJ2-1, with no reliable assignment of the D segment. This sample comprised tumor tissue, obtained after IRX-2 immunotherapy. The CDR3 protein: CASSLTPRSYNEQFF. The DNA sequence is TGTGCCAGCAGTCTTACACCCCGCTCCTACAATGAGCAGTTCTTC.